The clone carrying this T cell receptor (beta chain) was detected many times. Its cognate antigen is unknown. From the reads, TCRdb called clonotypes with MiXCR, one entry per CDR3 protein. The sample lists 200,000 to 300,000 distinct CDR3 sequences; approximately 8.3% were seen once. These data come from a study of T cell repertoires in cytomegalovirus infection. Turning to the study itself: Indicated by public TCR beta signatures were CMV infection and matching HLA type. Study conclusions and caveats: The ex vivo response showed dominance by HLA-C-restricted CMV-specific TCR beta clonotypes. Using cumulative public TCR beta family frequency, the authors identified those who carried CMV together with the relevant HLA.

Germline V gene sequence: CDR1 SGHVS, CDR2 FQNEAQ. After removal of 0 bases from V and 2 bases from J, the junction contained 5 bases not matched to a gene. The CDR3 runs to 16 residues. The material sequenced was PBMCs. The receptor was derived from a human donor in good health (CMV status not recorded). Some clones in this sample may be carry-over from other donors' samples. This sequence joins TRBV7-8 and TRBJ2-7; 9 bases fit TRBD1. The CDR3 nucleotides read TGTGCCAGCAGCTTAGCGGGGACAGGGCTTCCCTACGAGCAGTACTTC. This codes for CASSLAGTGLPYEQYF.